A single sample is the source of the 27 T cell receptor beta chains below, sequenced in a study of T-cell reconstitution after alpha-beta-depleted transplantation in children. Unique molecular identifiers were incorporated during preparation of the TCRbeta library. MiXCR, run by TCRdb on the PCR reads, gives a single entry per CDR3 protein. The sample carries under 140,000 distinct CDR3 sequences, 10% recorded once. The source was PBMCs from the stem cell graft donor, collected from the stem cell graft. The receptors here all came from a human donor who donated a stem cell graft to a child with acute lymphoblastic leukemia.

Points on this clonotype: Given a much more abundant clone one base away, this may be a read error. The chain links TRBV18 to TRBJ2-6; a weak D match, TRBD1 (5 bases). The germline V gene encodes CDR1 KGHSH and CDR2 LQKENI. CDR3 length equals 16 residues. The CDR3 region has the DNA TGTGCCAGCTCACCAACGCAGGGCTCTGGGGCCAACGTCATGACTTTC. Amino acids: CASSPTQGSGANVMTF.

The sample holds many counts of this clonotype. The V gene is TRBV6-2 or TRBV6-3, the J gene TRBJ2-7; D may be TRBD2 (5 bases). The CDR3 contains 11 residues. V lost 11 bases and J 3 bases, leaving 11 bases between the germline ends. The germline V gene has CDR1 MNHEY and CDR2 SVGEGT. The CDR3 DNA follows: TGTGCCTCCAGCGGTTACTACGAGCAGTACTTC. This gives the protein CASSGYYEQYF.

This clonotype was detected a few times. The chain joins TRBV4-2 to TRBJ2-2, with 12 positions matching TRBD2. J gave up 7 bases and V 4 bases, and 7 bases lay outside the gene matches. The length of the CDR3 is 16 residues. The germline V gene has CDR1 LGHNA and CDR2 YNFKEQ. CDR3: CASSLPGLAGDGELFF. The DNA of the CDR3 is TGTGCCAGCAGCCTACCGGGACTAGCGGGTGACGGGGAGCTGTTTTTT.

This clonotype was counted many times. V and J are TRBV19 and TRBJ1-6; no reliable D call. CDR3 size: 13 residues. CDR1 and CDR2 (germline): LNHDA, SQIVND (reference sequence). The ends were cut back, 5 bases at V and 7 bases at J, with 9 bases in the middle. CDR3 loop: CASSPSINSPLHF. The CDR3, as DNA: TGTGCCAGTAGTCCGAGCATCAATTCACCCCTCCACTTT.

Worth noting for this clonotype: At one end, the junction sequence differs from germline, possibly due to a read error. V and J are TRBV20-1 and TRBJ2-1; 9 bases line up with TRBD1. CDR3 size: 20 residues. Per the germline V gene, CDR1 is DFQATT and CDR2 is SNEGSKA (reference sequence). The CDR3 loop is CCASRDRVGGVRGDLNEQFF. CDR3 nucleotide sequence: TGCTGTGCTAGCAGGGACAGGGTAGGGGGCGTTCGAGGGGATCTGAATGAGCAGTTCTTC.

The table lists this clonotype with many counts. The rearrangement uses TRBV20-1 and TRBJ2-7; D remains ambiguous. V was cut by 3 bases and J by 0 bases, with 9 bases left in between. The CDR3 has 13 residues. The germline V gene has CDR1 DFQATT and CDR2 SNEGSKA (reference sequence). The CDR3, as DNA: TGCAGTGCTAGGGAGCGATTCTCCTACGAGCAGTACTTC. It encodes CSARERFSYEQYF.

This clonotype has a count of ten or more. The chain couples TRBV6-2 or TRBV6-3 to TRBJ2-2; the D is unclear. This CDR3 spans 15 amino acids. Trimming removed 6 bases from V and 5 bases from J, with 16 bases in between. The germline V gene has CDR1 MNHEY and CDR2 SVGEGT. CDR3 loop: CASSLVRARTGELFF. CDR3 nucleotide sequence: TGTGCCAGCAGCCTCGTTCGGGCGCGGACCGGGGAGCTGTTTTTT.

This chain uses TRBV12-3 or TRBV12-4 with TRBJ2-1, with TRBD2 identical over 8 bases. The CDR3 sequence is 14 residues long. J gave up 8 bases and V 4 bases, and 7 bases lay outside the gene matches. The CDR3 here is CASSYGGAWDEQFF. The DNA for the CDR3 is TGTGCCAGCAGTTACGGGGGGGCCTGGGATGAGCAGTTCTTC.

This clonotype was counted ten times or more. The chain couples TRBV7-6 to TRBJ2-1; 10 bases fit TRBD1. Germline V CDR1 and CDR2: SGHVS, FNYEAQ. This CDR3 region has 17 residues. V trimming: 5 bases; J trimming: 3 bases; junction bases outside the gene matches: 10. CDR3 DNA sequence: TGTGCCAGCAGCCCCCCCCAGGGGACAGGGGACTACAATGAGCAGTTCTTC. It codes for CASSPPQGTGDYNEQFF.

This clonotype was picked up many times. The J gene is TRBJ2-1, the V gene TRBV20-1; D uncertain. Trimming took off 1 base at V and 3 bases at J, with 7 bases between the two ends. Germline values: CDR1 DFQATT, CDR2 SNEGSKA (reference sequence). The CDR3 is 13 residues long. The CDR3 sequence is CSARVTHYNEQFF. CDR3 nucleotides: TGCAGTGCTAGAGTCACTCACTACAATGAGCAGTTCTTC.

This clonotype was counted only a few times. This chain uses TRBV19 with TRBJ1-5; 8 bases align to TRBD1. The CDR3 consists of 14 residues. With V trimmed by 6 bases and J by 6 bases, 7 bases remained unmatched. Germline V CDR1 and CDR2: LNHDA, SQIVND (reference sequence). The CDR3 bases are TGTGCCAGTAGACGGACAGGGAAGTTTCAGCCCCAGCATTTT. Protein product: CASRRTGKFQPQHF.

This chain uses TRBV30 with TRBJ2-1; the D gene is possibly TRBD2 (6 bases). Germline values: CDR1 GTSNPN, CDR2 SVGIG (reference sequence). The CDR3 extends over 14 amino acids. The germline V and J ends were trimmed by 4 bases and 8 bases, with 18 bases remaining between them. The CDR3 nucleotides read TGTGCCTGGACCATACCTGGGGAGGCCGATGAGCAGTTCTTC. This gives the protein CAWTIPGEADEQFF. The complete variable domain, with remaining parts taken from reference TRBV30 and TRBJ2-1, reads SQTIHQWPATLVQPVGSPLSLECTVEGTSNPNLYWYRQAAGRGLQLLFYSVGIGQISSEVPQNLSASRPQDRQFILSSKKLLLSDSGFYLCAWTIPGEADEQFFGPGTRLTVL.

Many counts were recorded for this clonotype. J is TRBJ2-7 and V is TRBV23-1; tentative D call: TRBD2 (6 bases). TRBV23-1 is filed as an ORF, its function uncertain. Between the trimmed V and J ends, which lost 0 bases and 2 bases, there was a span of 29 bases. This CDR3 region has 21 residues. The CDR3 sequence is CASSQSTPLAGCSGLTYEQYF. The CDR3 DNA sequence: TGCGCCAGCAGTCAATCAACCCCCCTGGCGGGTTGTAGCGGACTTACCTACGAGCAGTACTTC.

This clonotype was found many times. The V call is TRBV11-2, the J call TRBJ1-1, with TRBD1 matching over 7 bases. V shed 5 bases and J 3 bases; nucleotides not matched to a gene: 6. Per germline, CDR1 SGHAT and CDR2 FQNNGV. CDR3 size: 14 residues. CDR3 in amino acids: CASSVDRLDTEAFF. DNA for the CDR3: TGTGCCAGCAGCGTGGACAGGTTGGACACTGAAGCTTTCTTT.

This clonotype was seen many times. The V call is TRBV6-6, the J call TRBJ2-3; D gene unclear. CDR3 size: 13 residues. Trimming stripped 8 bases from V and 1 base from J, with 10 bases between. Germline V gene lookup returns CDR1 MNHNY and CDR2 SVGAGI (reference sequence). The CDR3 DNA follows: TGTGCCAGCCGGAACACCGGCACAGATACGCAGTATTTT. Translated, it gives CASRNTGTDTQYF.

This clonotype was seen ten or more times. The genes are TRBV6-1 and TRBJ2-2; D ambiguous. V was shortened by 2 bases and J by 5 bases, with 6 bases between the two germline ends. The germline V gene has CDR1 MNHNS and CDR2 SASEGT. This CDR3 contains 13 residues. CDR3 sequence reads: CASSEQTTGELFF. CDR3 nucleotides: TGTGCCAGCAGTGAACAGACGACCGGGGAGCTGTTTTTT.

The table lists this clonotype with many counts. The chain links TRBV29-1 to TRBJ2-7; the D is unclear. CDR3 length: 12 amino acids. V gave up 6 bases and J gave up 0 bases, with 9 bases separating them. Germline lookup yields CDR1 SQVTM and CDR2 ANQGSEA. CDR3 protein: CSVAGSSYEQYF. DNA of the CDR3: TGCAGCGTGGCCGGTAGCTCCTACGAGCAGTACTTC.

This clonotype was seen many times. The chain uses TRBV5-1 and TRBJ1-2; D is unresolved. The CDR3 sequence is 15 residues long. Germline loops: CDR1 SGHRS, CDR2 YFSETQ. V was cut by 5 bases and J by 4 bases, with 18 bases left in between. Here the CDR3 reads CASSLETALGYGYTF. The DNA of the CDR3 is TGCGCCAGCAGTCTTGAGACGGCGTTGGGCTATGGCTACACCTTC.

In this sample, this clonotype turned up many times. The chain carries TRBV5-5 and TRBJ2-7, with 12 positions matching TRBD1. Germline V lookup: CDR1 SGHKS, CDR2 YYEKEE (reference sequence). The CDR3 length is 15 residues. V lost 5 bases, J lost 7 bases, and 10 bases stayed unmatched. The CDR3 DNA follows: TGTGCCAGCAGAACACCCGGGACAGGGGGCCAGGAGCAGTACTTC. It yields the protein CASRTPGTGGQEQYF. Looking up the rest from reference TRBV5-5 and TRBJ2-7 gives the full variable domain: DAGVTQSPTHLIKTRGQQVTLRCSPISGHKSVSWYQQVLGQGPQFIFQYYEKEERGRGNFPDRFSARQFPNYSSELNVNALLLGDSALYLCASRTPGTGGQEQYFGPGTRLTVT.

Ten or more counts support this clonotype. The chain uses TRBV5-1 and TRBJ2-5; D possibly corresponds to TRBD1 (9 bases). The CDR3 extends over 15 amino acids. CDR1 is SGHRS, CDR2 YFSETQ, per germline. V was trimmed by 2 bases and J by 5 bases, leaving 16 bases between them. CDR3 sequence reads: CASSLTSGQGETQYF. In nucleotides, the CDR3 is TGCGCCAGCAGCTTAACTAGCGGACAGGGGGAGACCCAGTACTTC.

In its sample, this clonotype was seen many times. CDR3 nucleotides: TGCAGCGGGAACAGGGGCCCAATTCAAGAGACCCAGTACTTC. It translates to CSGNRGPIQETQYF. The chain links TRBV29-1 to TRBJ2-5; 7 bases line up with TRBD1. The V gene end was trimmed by 7 bases and the J gene end by 2 bases; junction bases not matched to a gene: 10. Germline V CDR1 and CDR2: SQVTM, ANQGSEA. This CDR3 is 14 amino acids long.

For this clonotype: Possible read error: a much larger clone is one base away. The chain joins TRBV28 to TRBJ2-1; TRBD2 agrees at 9 bases. V dropped 6 bases and J dropped 7; count of bases not matched to a gene: 13. CDR1 and CDR2 from the germline V gene are MDHEN and SYDVKM. The CDR3 runs 16 residues. CDR3 residues: CASRSLGPSGNNEQFF. DNA for the CDR3: TGTGCCAGCAGATCGCTAGGCCCTAGCGGGAATAATGAGCAGTTCTTC.

This clonotype was seen at least ten times. V gene TRBV7-8 combines with J gene TRBJ2-7; D is ambiguous. Trimming removed 6 bases from V and 0 bases from J, with 9 bases in between. The V gene's germline CDR1 is SGHVS and CDR2 FQNEAQ. The CDR3 runs to 13 residues. CDR3 residues: CASSSRSSYEQYF. CDR3 nucleotides: TGTGCCAGCAGTTCCAGATCCTCCTACGAGCAGTACTTC.

This clonotype was detected many times. The genes are TRBV9 and TRBJ2-1; 10 nucleotides match TRBD1. The CDR3 runs to 17 residues. CDR1 and CDR2 from the germline V gene are SGDLS and YYNGEE. J gave up 7 bases and V 2 bases, and 12 bases lay outside the gene matches. The CDR3 bases are TGTGCCAGCAGCGTGCCCCTGACAGGGGGCGGTAGTAATGAGCAGTTCTTC. Translated: CASSVPLTGGGSNEQFF.

This clonotype showed up many times. The chain couples TRBV7-8 to TRBJ2-7, with 12 bases matching TRBD1. Germline lookup yields CDR1 SGHVS and CDR2 FQNEAQ. The CDR3 loop spans 16 amino acids. The V segment lost 4 bases and the J segment 5 bases; nucleotides outside the gene matches: 9. CDR3 in amino acids: CASSWGQGASGNEQYF. The DNA of the CDR3 is TGTGCCAGCAGCTGGGGACAGGGGGCCTCCGGTAACGAGCAGTACTTC.

Concerning this clonotype: A read error is possible here, since a much larger clone lies one base away. The CDR3 loop reads CATSTRDRVPKETQYF. For the CDR3, the DNA is TGTGCCACCAGCACACGGGACAGGGTCCCCAAAGAGACCCAGTACTTC. The rearrangement joins TRBV15 to TRBJ2-5; 9 positions agree with TRBD1. After removal of 4 bases from V and 3 bases from J, the junction contained 9 bases not matched to a gene. The germline CDR1 and CDR2 sequences are LNHNV and YYDKDF (reference sequence). The CDR3 is 16 residues long.

This clonotype occurred many times. The chain has TRBV9 and TRBJ2-1; TRBD1 agrees at 9 bases. Germline trimming cut 0 bases from V and 5 bases from J; bases unmatched to any gene: 9. The germline gives CDR1 SGDLS, CDR2 YYNGEE. This CDR3 region has 17 residues. The CDR3 protein is CASSVDRRTGEDNEQFF. CDR3 bases: TGTGCCAGCAGCGTAGATCGCCGGACAGGGGAGGACAATGAGCAGTTCTTC. The complete variable domain, with remaining parts taken from reference TRBV9 and TRBJ2-1, reads DSGVTQTPKHLITATGQRVTLRCSPRSGDLSVYWYQQSLDQGLQFLIQYYNGEERAKGNILERFSAQQFPDLHSELNLSSLELGDSALYFCASSVDRRTGEDNEQFFGPGTRLTVL.